Each of the 8 T cell receptor beta chains below was sequenced from the same sample in a study of blood T cell repertoires in COVID-19. Clones were read by immunoSEQ multiplex PCR, and TCRdb kept only the in-frame ones, dropping some. The table lists roughly 300,000 clones, approximately 84% of them singletons. Sequenced material: peripheral blood. These receptors came from a human donor with COVID-19, enrolled during active disease. The donor label of this sample is uncertain.

This chain links TRBV11-3 with TRBJ2-5, with TRBD1 identical over 7 bases. V was pared by 5 bases and J by 1 base, with 4 bases of the junction left unmatched. CDR3 length: 14 amino acids. Germline CDR1 and CDR2: SGHNT and YENEEA. CDR3 DNA: TGTGCCAGCAGCGTTACAGGGGCCCAAGAGACCCAGTACTTC. This sequence encodes CASSVTGAQETQYF. The complete variable domain, with remaining parts taken from reference TRBV11-3 and TRBJ2-5, reads EAGVVQSPRYKIIEKKQPVAFWCNPISGHNTLYWYLQNLGQGPELLIRYENEEAVDDSQLPKDRFSAERLKGVDSTLKIQPAELGDSAVYLCASSVTGAQETQYFGPGTRLLVL.

The V call is TRBV4-3, the J call TRBJ1-2; D unresolved. Germline lookup yields CDR1 LGHNA and CDR2 YSLEER. V was pared by 0 bases and J by 4 bases, with 9 bases between. The CDR3 extends over 14 amino acids. The CDR3 spells CASSQEVGVYGYTF. The CDR3 DNA reads TGCGCCAGCAGCCAAGAGGTGGGAGTCTATGGCTACACCTTC.

The chain couples TRBV19 to TRBJ2-1; TRBD2 matches 13 bases. J was trimmed by 6 bases and V by 4 bases; bases with no gene match: 9. The germline CDR1 and CDR2 sequences are LNHDA and SQIVND (reference sequence). This CDR3 contains 17 residues. The DNA of the CDR3 is TGTGCCAGTAGTAATTTACTAGCGGGAGGGCCCGGCAATGAGCAGTTCTTC. Its translation: CASSNLLAGGPGNEQFF.

The CDR3 is CASSLGQGASVNYGYTF. The CDR3 nucleotides read TGTGCCAGCAGTCTAGGACAGGGGGCATCGGTTAACTATGGCTACACCTTC. The chain uses TRBV5-6 and TRBJ1-2; 11 nucleotides line up with TRBD1. CDR1 is SGHDT, CDR2 YYEEEE, per germline. Trimming removed 5 bases from V and 1 base from J; junction bases left unmatched: 10. The CDR3 is 17 residues long.

The chain uses TRBV11-3 and TRBJ2-5; tentative D call: TRBD1 (6 bases). The CDR3 has 14 amino acids. The V gene lost 2 bases and the J gene lost 4 bases, with 11 bases spanning the gap. From germline, CDR1 is SGHNT and CDR2 YENEEA. CDR3 coding DNA: TGTGCCAGCAGCTTACAGGGGCCTCGAGAGACCCAGTACTTC. Residues: CASSLQGPRETQYF.

The chain carries TRBV19 and TRBJ2-5; the match to TRBD2 covers 15 bases. The junction had 4 bases not matched to a gene; V was cut back by 5 bases and J by 0 bases. Germline V CDR1 and CDR2: LNHDA, SQIVND (reference sequence). The CDR3 contains 17 residues. The CDR3 DNA reads TGTGCCAGTAGTTGGACTAGCGGGAGGGCCTACCAAGAGACCCAGTACTTC. It specifies CASSWTSGRAYQETQYF.

The chain employs TRBV19 and TRBJ2-1, with 12 bases matching TRBD2. CDR1 is LNHDA, CDR2 SQIVND, per germline (reference sequence). The trim removed 9 bases at V and 7 bases at J, leaving 7 bases unmatched. This CDR3 is 14 amino acids long. In nucleotides, the CDR3 is TGTGCCAGCCAGACTAGCGGGAGTAGTAATGAGCAGTTCTTC. The encoded protein is CASQTSGSSNEQFF. The full variable domain, completed using reference TRBV19 and TRBJ2-1, is DGGITQSPKYLFRKEGQNVTLSCEQNLNHDAMYWYRQDPGQGLRLIYYSQIVNDFQKGDIAEGYSVSREKKESFPLTVTSAQKNPTAFYLCASQTSGSSNEQFFGPGTRLTVL.

This clone occurred once. This chain connects TRBV11-2 to TRBJ2-2, with 7 bases that match TRBD2. The ends lost 0 bases at V and 6 bases at J; junction bases unmatched: 4. The CDR3 is 15 residues long. Germline V gene sequence: CDR1 SGHAT, CDR2 FQNNGV. This CDR3 reads CASSLDGRSSGELFF. CDR3 DNA sequence: TGTGCCAGCAGCTTAGACGGGAGGTCCTCCGGGGAGCTGTTTTTT.